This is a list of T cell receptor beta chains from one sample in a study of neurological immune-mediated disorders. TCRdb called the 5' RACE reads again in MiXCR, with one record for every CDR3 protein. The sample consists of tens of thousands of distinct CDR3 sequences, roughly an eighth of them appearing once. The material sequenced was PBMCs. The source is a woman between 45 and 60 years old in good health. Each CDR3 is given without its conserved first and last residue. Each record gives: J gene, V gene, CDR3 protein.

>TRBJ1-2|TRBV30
AWSRLGAASYYGYT
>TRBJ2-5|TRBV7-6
ASSLGGRDRGETQY
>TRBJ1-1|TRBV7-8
ASSFYDWIGTAEAF
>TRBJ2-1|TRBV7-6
VSSRTGVEQF
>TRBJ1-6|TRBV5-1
ASSVDGGNSPLH
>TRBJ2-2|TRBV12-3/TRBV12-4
ASSLVLTGGGFGGELF
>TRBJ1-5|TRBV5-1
ASSFGQGGSNQPQH
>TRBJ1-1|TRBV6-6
ASSPAAGNTEAF
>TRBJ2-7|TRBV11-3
ASSLEGEGTEQY
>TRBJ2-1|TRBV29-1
RRDFILYNEQF
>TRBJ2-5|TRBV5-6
ASSFGQGIGTY
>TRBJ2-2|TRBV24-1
ATSDTRRNTGELF
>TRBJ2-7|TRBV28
ASSRTYPHEQY
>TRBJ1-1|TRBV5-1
ASSLEVYEGTEAF
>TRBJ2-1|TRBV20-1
SAPGHYRDEQF
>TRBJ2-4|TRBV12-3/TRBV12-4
ASSTTRGQNIQY
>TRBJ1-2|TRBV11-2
ASSSHTGNYGYT
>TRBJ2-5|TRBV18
ASSPWPETQY
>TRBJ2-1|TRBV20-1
SARDRPFVATSYNEQF
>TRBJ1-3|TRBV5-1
ASSLGEDTIY
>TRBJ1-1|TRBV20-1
SGTGTLNTEAF
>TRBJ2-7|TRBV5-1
ASSFGLAGGYEQY
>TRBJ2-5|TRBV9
ASSGTVQETQY
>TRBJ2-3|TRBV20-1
SALTSGNPDTQY
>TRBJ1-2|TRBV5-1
ASSEGRAGGYT
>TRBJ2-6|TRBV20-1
SARESGSGANVLT
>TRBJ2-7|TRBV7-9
ASSFPGQNYEQY
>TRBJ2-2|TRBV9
ASSVAFTGAGELF
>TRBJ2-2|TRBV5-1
ASSPDGDTGELF
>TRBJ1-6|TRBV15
ATSRDPQGNSPLH
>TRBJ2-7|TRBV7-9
ASSLQGISAQY
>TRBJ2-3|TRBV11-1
ASSFFPGPEQY
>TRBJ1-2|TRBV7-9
ASSLTGEGYT
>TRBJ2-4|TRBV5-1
ASSLAGLAGVIQY
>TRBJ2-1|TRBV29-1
SAASPLAGAGEQF
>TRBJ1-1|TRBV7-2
ASSLERNTEAF
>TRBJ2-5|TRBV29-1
SVYRDRNSETQY
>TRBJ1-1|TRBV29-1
STRTGLGTEAF
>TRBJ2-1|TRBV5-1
ASSLGVSPPEKQF
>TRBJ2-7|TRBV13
ASSPSGSYEQY
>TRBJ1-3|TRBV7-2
ASSLHQSSGNTIY
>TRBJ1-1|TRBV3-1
ASSLGQGEGVEAF
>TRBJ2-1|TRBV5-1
ASSLEHPPNEQF
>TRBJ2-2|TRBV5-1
ASSLQENTGELF
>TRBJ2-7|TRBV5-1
ASSLARQGGYEQY
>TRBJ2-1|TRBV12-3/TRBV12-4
ASSLAGARGNEQF
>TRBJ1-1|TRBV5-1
ASSLSLSWGQNTEAF
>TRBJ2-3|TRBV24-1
ATSDRSQKSDTQY
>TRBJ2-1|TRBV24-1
ATRGPLDEQF
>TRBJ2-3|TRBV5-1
ASSLGRRTDTQY
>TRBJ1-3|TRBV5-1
ASSSTGGSENTIY
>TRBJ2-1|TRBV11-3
ASSSRDNEQF
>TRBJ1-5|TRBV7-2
ASSLNAGQGGQPQH
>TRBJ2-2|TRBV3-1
ASSQDERRAGQNTGELF
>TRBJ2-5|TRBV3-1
ASRGTGVETQY
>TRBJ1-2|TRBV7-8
ASSPPQDGGNYGYT
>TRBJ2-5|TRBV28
ASSAWGVQY
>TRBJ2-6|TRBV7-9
ASSLVTGGANVLT